The 8 T cell receptor beta chains given below trace back to one sample, sequenced in a study of T cells in Graves' hyperthyroidism and ophthalmopathy (dated by TCRdb to about 2019). Library preparation employed multiplex PCR. Sequencing took place on an Illumina HiSeq 2000. TCR beta CDR3 regions were amplified from RNA transcripts. The first round of RT-PCR for the TCR CDR3 was performed with the HTBI primer set and the Qiagen OneStep RT-PCR kit. TCRdb itself trimmed the public reads at Q25 with fastp, ran MiXCR and retained productive beta chains. When rows share a CDR3 protein, they turn into one entry using the most common DNA and genes. This sample has about 400,000 distinct CDR3 sequences in its table, and about 15% of those were observed once. 32% of the sample goes to the ten largest clones. The sample was blood. The receptors originated from a woman in her 30s with Graves' hyperthyroidism.

This clonotype was picked up a small number of times. The J gene is TRBJ2-5, the V gene TRBV2; D is perhaps TRBD1 (5 bases). CDR1 SNHLY and CDR2 FYNNEI come from the germline V gene. The V end lost 6 bases, the J end lost 1 base, and 9 bases lay between the germline ends. This CDR3 is built from 13 residues. This chain's CDR3 is CASSAGIQETQYF. The CDR3 coding sequence is TGTGCCAGCAGCGCAGGGATCCAAGAGACCCAGTACTTC.

This clonotype was picked up a small number of times. The gene calls are TRBV7-3 and TRBJ1-6, with 11 nucleotides matching TRBD1. Losses at the gene ends were 5 bases for V and 8 bases for J; bases not matched to a gene: 2. In germline, CDR1 is SGHTA, CDR2 FQGTGA. This CDR3 is 14 amino acids long. The CDR3 is CASSRGQGDSPLHF. DNA of the CDR3: TGTGCCAGCAGCCGGGGACAGGGGGATTCACCCCTCCACTTT.

The rearrangement joins TRBV19 to TRBJ2-7; tentatively, D is TRBD2 (7 bases). Trimming removed 7 bases at V and 0 bases at J, with 16 bases between. The germline CDR1 and CDR2 sequences are LNHDA and SQIVND (reference sequence). There are 15 residues in the CDR3. CDR3 sequence: CASIGGRVGSYEQYF. Here the CDR3 DNA reads TGTGCCAGTATCGGGGGGCGGGTCGGCTCCTACGAGCAGTACTTC.

This clonotype was found a few times. The rearrangement joins TRBV4-1 to TRBJ2-2, with 8 nucleotides matching TRBD1. The trim removed 4 bases at V and 4 bases at J, leaving 8 bases unmatched. The CDR3 has 16 residues. Germline-derived CDR1 and CDR2 are MGHRA and YSYEKL. The CDR3 sequence: CASSLQGARVTGELFF. The DNA of the CDR3 is TGCGCCAGCAGCCTCCAGGGGGCGCGAGTCACCGGGGAGCTGTTTTTT.

This clonotype was observed at least ten times. The chain recombines TRBV28 with TRBJ2-6, with D uncertain. Trimming shortened V by 1 base and J by 0 bases, and 16 bases separated the two germline ends. The CDR3 runs 19 residues. In germline, CDR1 is MDHEN, CDR2 SYDVKM. CDR3 in DNA: TGTGCCAGCAGTTTATATCGGACCAGGCTCAACTCTGGGGCCAACGTCCTGACTTTC. Protein: CASSLYRTRLNSGANVLTF. The complete variable domain, with remaining parts taken from reference TRBV28 and TRBJ2-6, reads DVKVTQSSRYLVKRTGEKVFLECVQDMDHENMFWYRQDPGLGLRLIYFSYDVKMKEKGDIPEGYSVSREKKERFSLILESASTNQTSMYLCASSLYRTRLNSGANVLTFGAGSRLTVL.

The chain recombines TRBV30 with TRBJ1-5; 11 bases are shared with TRBD1. V dropped 1 base and J dropped 7; count of bases not matched to a gene: 6. Germline V CDR1 and CDR2: GTSNPN, SVGIG (reference sequence). CDR3 size: 15 residues. This CDR3 is CAWSGGQGAWQPQHF. The CDR3 DNA sequence: TGTGCCTGGAGTGGCGGACAGGGGGCATGGCAGCCCCAGCATTTT.

This clonotype was counted many times. This sequence joins TRBV9 and TRBJ1-1, with 7 bases lining up with TRBD1. The junction had 9 bases not matched to a gene; V was cut back by 4 bases and J by 6 bases. The CDR3 has 14 amino acids. Germline V gives CDR1 SGDLS, CDR2 YYNGEE. CDR3 region: CASSTSGQVPEAFF. CDR3 nucleotide sequence: TGTGCCAGCAGCACCAGTGGACAGGTCCCTGAAGCTTTCTTT.

V and J are TRBV29-1 and TRBJ2-1; 8 positions match TRBD2. Trimming cost V 7 bases and J 9 bases; bases outside gene matches: 14. This CDR3 has 14 residues. Germline values: CDR1 SQVTM, CDR2 ANQGSEA. The chain's CDR3 is CSATILGLAGEQFF. The DNA for the CDR3 is TGCAGCGCCACCATCCTCGGACTAGCCGGTGAGCAGTTCTTC.